This T cell receptor beta chain was documented in a study of cytomegalovirus exposure and HLA in healthy donors. The wider study: The approximately 110 validation repertoires used a platform that matched the one used for the approximately 670 first-cohort repertoires, as a later analysis reported. Study-wide points: Cytomegalovirus-associated TCR beta chains were listed, numbering 164.

Libraries were prepared by immunoSEQ multiplex PCR; TCRdb keeps only in-frame clonotypes and omits some of them. Of tens of thousands of clones in the sample, 90% to 95% were seen once. V shed 4 bases and J 3 bases; nucleotides not matched to a gene: 6. The germline V gene encodes CDR1 SGHDT and CDR2 YYEEEE. The CDR3 extends over 15 amino acids. The donors were part of the validation cohort of around 110 subjects. That cohort was separate from the first cohort, which comprised 700 or so subjects. Note on this clone: The antigen is undetermined.

The source of this sequence is a woman aged 18-29 years in good health and CMV-seropositive. The sample was PBMCs. J is TRBJ2-7 and V is TRBV5-6; 11 positions agree with TRBD2. CDR3: CASSPITSGSYEQYF. The CDR3 coding sequence is TGTGCCAGCAGCCCAATTACTAGCGGGAGCTACGAGCAGTACTTC.